This is a list of T cell receptor beta chains from one sample in a study of T-cell reconstitution after alpha-beta-depleted transplantation in children. TCRdb passed the PCR reads through MiXCR, listing each CDR3 protein once. The sample comprises roughly 400,000 distinct CDR3 sequences, around 46% of which are singletons, and under 35% rests with the top ten. The source was PBMCs, collected before TCRalphabeta/CD19-depleted stem cell transplant. Receptor source: a girl aged 2-10 years with aplastic anemia, due to receive a stem cell transplant. CDR3s include the opening cysteine and the closing phenylalanine or tryptophan. A D gene is named only where the DNA matches it firmly. Size values are once, few and many counts, or a class for expanded clones, and some rows have none.

J gene: TRBJ2-3
V gene: TRBV5-5
D gene: TRBD1
clone size: NA
CDR3 DNA: TGTGCCAGCAGCGGAACCGGGACAGGGGGCCATACGCAGTATTTT
CDR3 protein: CASSGTGTGGHTQYF

J gene: TRBJ1-2
V gene: TRBV18
D gene: TRBD1
clone size: few
CDR3 DNA: TGTGCCAGCTCACCAGGGACAGGGGGGATTGGCTACACCTTC
CDR3 protein: CASSPGTGGIGYTF

J gene: TRBJ2-7
V gene: TRBV21-1
D gene: NA
clone size: NA
CDR3 DNA: TGTGCCAGCAGCAAACCAAACCCTGTGATCTACGAGCAGTACTTC
CDR3 protein: CASSKPNPVIYEQYF

J gene: TRBJ2-7
V gene: TRBV6-2/TRBV6-3
D gene: TRBD2
clone size: few
CDR3 DNA: TGTGCCAGCAGTTTTGCCCTGGGACTAGCGGGAGCGTTCCCCTACGAGCAGTACTTC
CDR3 protein: CASSFALGLAGAFPYEQYF

J gene: TRBJ1-5
V gene: TRBV20-1
D gene: NA
clone size: NA
CDR3 DNA: TGCAGTGCTAGGGCCCTGGGGGAACAGCCCCAGCATTTT
CDR3 protein: CSARALGEQPQHF

J gene: TRBJ2-5
V gene: TRBV11-2
D gene: TRBD2
clone size: few
CDR3 DNA: TGTGCCAGCAGGGGACTAGCGGGAGGGCCGCTGGAGACCCAGTACTTC
CDR3 protein: CASRGLAGGPLETQYF

J gene: TRBJ2-1
V gene: TRBV7-2
D gene: TRBD2
clone size: few
CDR3 DNA: TGTGCCAGCAGCCTCACGTACCGAGGACTAGCAAACAATGAGCAGTTCTTC
CDR3 protein: CASSLTYRGLANNEQFF

J gene: TRBJ2-5
V gene: TRBV20-1
D gene: TRBD2
clone size: many
CDR3 DNA: TGCAGTGCAGGAGTAGCGGGAGGTGAGGAGACCCAGTACTTC
CDR3 protein: CSAGVAGGEETQYF

J gene: TRBJ2-7
V gene: TRBV20-1
D gene: NA
clone size: NA
CDR3 DNA: TGCAGTGCTCCCGGGACATGGTATCACGAGCAGTACTTC
CDR3 protein: CSAPGTWYHEQYF

J gene: TRBJ2-3
V gene: TRBV7-2
D gene: TRBD2
clone size: many
CDR3 DNA: TGTGCCAGCAGTCGGACCGATGGACTAGCGGGAGGGGGGACGCAGTATTTT
CDR3 protein: CASSRTDGLAGGGTQYF

J gene: TRBJ2-5
V gene: TRBV20-1
D gene: NA
clone size: NA
CDR3 DNA: TGCAGTGCCGAAAGTCGGGAGACCCAGTACTTC
CDR3 protein: CSAESRETQYF

J gene: TRBJ2-3
V gene: TRBV19
D gene: NA
clone size: NA
CDR3 DNA: TGTGCCAGTAGTGCCGGACTTTTGAGCACAGATACGCAGTATTTT
CDR3 protein: CASSAGLLSTDTQYF

J gene: TRBJ2-3
V gene: TRBV20-1
D gene: TRBD2
clone size: NA
CDR3 DNA: TGCAGTGCTCCCTGGGACTATATACTTGCGGGGGGTACGCAGTATTTT
CDR3 protein: CSAPWDYILAGGTQYF

J gene: TRBJ2-7
V gene: TRBV12-3/TRBV12-4
D gene: TRBD1
clone size: NA
CDR3 DNA: TGTGCCAGCAGTCACCCGCACGGACAGGGGAGCTACGAGCAGTACTTC
CDR3 protein: CASSHPHGQGSYEQYF

J gene: TRBJ2-7
V gene: TRBV20-1
D gene: TRBD1
clone size: NA
CDR3 DNA: TGCAGTGCGGTCGGACAGGGGATGAGGTACGAGCAGTACTTC
CDR3 protein: CSAVGQGMRYEQYF

J gene: TRBJ2-5
V gene: TRBV28
D gene: NA
clone size: NA
CDR3 DNA: TGTGCCAGCAGTTTAGGGACCCCGGAGACCCAGTACTTC
CDR3 protein: CASSLGTPETQYF

J gene: TRBJ2-3
V gene: TRBV5-1
D gene: TRBD2
clone size: NA
CDR3 DNA: TGCGCCAGCAGCTCCTACCTAGCGGGGGAGATCCCTAGCACAGATACGCAGTATTTT
CDR3 protein: CASSSYLAGEIPSTDTQYF

J gene: TRBJ2-5
V gene: TRBV20-1
D gene: NA
clone size: NA
CDR3 DNA: TGCAGTGCTGGGGGGAGCGGATACCAAGAGACCCAGTACTTC
CDR3 protein: CSAGGSGYQETQYF

J gene: TRBJ1-1
V gene: TRBV15
D gene: NA
clone size: NA
CDR3 DNA: TGTGCCACCAGCAGACCGTGGACGGTACAGAACACTGAAGCTTTCTTT
CDR3 protein: CATSRPWTVQNTEAFF

J gene: TRBJ2-1
V gene: TRBV25-1
D gene: NA
clone size: many
CDR3 DNA: TGTGCCAGCAGCCCCCAGGGGACTACCTACAATGAGCAGTTCTTC
CDR3 protein: CASSPQGTTYNEQFF

J gene: TRBJ2-1
V gene: TRBV20-1
D gene: TRBD2
clone size: NA
CDR3 DNA: TGCAGTGCTAGAGATAGACTAGCGGGAGTCCCCAATGAGCAGTTCTTC
CDR3 protein: CSARDRLAGVPNEQFF

J gene: TRBJ2-2
V gene: TRBV5-4
D gene: TRBD1
clone size: few
CDR3 DNA: TGTGCCAGCAGCTTGTATCTTAGGGGGACAGGGGTCGCCGGGGAGCTGTTTTTT
CDR3 protein: CASSLYLRGTGVAGELFF

J gene: TRBJ2-7
V gene: TRBV20-1
D gene: TRBD2
clone size: NA
CDR3 DNA: TGCAGTGCCCCCGCGTCGACTAGCGCAAACTACGAGCAGTACTTC
CDR3 protein: CSAPASTSANYEQYF

J gene: TRBJ2-1
V gene: TRBV6-6
D gene: TRBD2
clone size: once
CDR3 DNA: TGTGCCAGCTACGAGCGGGGCTACAATGAGCAGTTCTTC
CDR3 protein: CASYERGYNEQFF

J gene: TRBJ2-1
V gene: TRBV6-1
D gene: NA
clone size: NA
CDR3 DNA: TGTGCCAGCTTCGATTGGGGGAGCGGAAATGAGCAGTTCTTC
CDR3 protein: CASFDWGSGNEQFF

J gene: TRBJ1-6
V gene: TRBV28
D gene: TRBD1
clone size: NA
CDR3 DNA: TGTGCCACTACCCCCGGGACAGGGGCCCCTCTGGGGAATTCACCCCTCCACTTT
CDR3 protein: CATTPGTGAPLGNSPLHF

J gene: TRBJ1-4
V gene: TRBV18
D gene: TRBD1
clone size: NA
CDR3 DNA: TGTGCCAGCTCGGATAGGACAGGCGGAAATGAAAAACTGTTTTTT
CDR3 protein: CASSDRTGGNEKLFF

J gene: TRBJ1-2
V gene: TRBV7-9
D gene: NA
clone size: few
CDR3 DNA: TGTGCCAGCAGCCCCTTAACTAACTATGGCTACACCTTC
CDR3 protein: CASSPLTNYGYTF

J gene: TRBJ2-5
V gene: TRBV6-2/TRBV6-3
D gene: NA
clone size: few
CDR3 DNA: TGTGCCAGCCGCTCGGAGACCCAGTACTTC
CDR3 protein: CASRSETQYF

J gene: TRBJ2-5
V gene: TRBV11-2
D gene: NA
clone size: NA
CDR3 DNA: TGTGCCAGCAGCTTAATACTTCACGGGCGGAAACAAGAGACCCAGTACTTC
CDR3 protein: CASSLILHGRKQETQYF

J gene: TRBJ2-3
V gene: TRBV3-1
D gene: NA
clone size: NA
CDR3 DNA: TGTGCCAGCAGCCAAGGTTGGCTCGCGGGGAAACGCACAGATACGCAGTATTTT
CDR3 protein: CASSQGWLAGKRTDTQYF

J gene: TRBJ2-2
V gene: TRBV19
D gene: TRBD2
clone size: few
CDR3 DNA: TGTGCCAGTAGTACCCTAGCGGGAGGCCCAGGAACCGGGGAGCTGTTTTTT
CDR3 protein: CASSTLAGGPGTGELFF

J gene: TRBJ2-5
V gene: TRBV20-1
D gene: TRBD1
clone size: few
CDR3 DNA: TGCAGTGCTCAGGGGGATCTCACCGAAATCCAAGAGACCCAGTACTTC
CDR3 protein: CSAQGDLTEIQETQYF

J gene: TRBJ1-1
V gene: TRBV20-1
D gene: NA
clone size: NA
CDR3 DNA: TGCAGTGCTAGGGGCAGCATGAACACTGAAGCTTTCTTT
CDR3 protein: CSARGSMNTEAFF

J gene: TRBJ2-1
V gene: TRBV6-2/TRBV6-3
D gene: TRBD2
clone size: once
CDR3 DNA: TGTGCCAGCAGGCTAGCGGGAGCTGGGCATGAGCAGTTCTTC
CDR3 protein: CASRLAGAGHEQFF

J gene: TRBJ2-7
V gene: TRBV20-1
D gene: TRBD2
clone size: many
CDR3 DNA: TGCAGTGCTAGGACTAGCGGATACTACGAGCAGTACTTC
CDR3 protein: CSARTSGYYEQYF

J gene: TRBJ2-1
V gene: TRBV4-3
D gene: NA
clone size: few
CDR3 DNA: TGCGCCAGCAGCCTAGCGGCAAATGAGCAGTTCTTC
CDR3 protein: CASSLAANEQFF

J gene: TRBJ2-1
V gene: TRBV4-2
D gene: NA
clone size: NA
CDR3 DNA: TGTGCCAGCAGCCCCCCGGGAAGTCCCAATGAGCAGTTCTTC
CDR3 protein: CASSPPGSPNEQFF

J gene: TRBJ2-3
V gene: TRBV5-1
D gene: NA
clone size: many
CDR3 DNA: TGCGCCAGCAGCGGGGACTTGACAGATACGCAGTATTTT
CDR3 protein: CASSGDLTDTQYF

J gene: TRBJ2-1
V gene: TRBV21-1
D gene: NA
clone size: many
CDR3 DNA: TGTGCCAGCAGCCGCCCCCGCCTTGCCAGCGGAGCTTACAATGAGCAGTTCTTC
CDR3 protein: CASSRPRLASGAYNEQFF

J gene: TRBJ2-7
V gene: TRBV20-1
D gene: TRBD2
clone size: few
CDR3 DNA: TGCAGTGCTAGGCCCGGCGGGAGGAGGACCTACGAGCAGTACTTC
CDR3 protein: CSARPGGRRTYEQYF

J gene: TRBJ2-3
V gene: TRBV5-1
D gene: NA
clone size: once
CDR3 DNA: TGCGCCAGCAGCACCCGGGATCCAGGCTTCACAGATACGCAGTATTTT
CDR3 protein: CASSTRDPGFTDTQYF

J gene: TRBJ2-1
V gene: TRBV20-1
D gene: NA
clone size: many
CDR3 DNA: TGCAGTGCGAGAAGCGAACCCTACAATGAGCAGTTCTTC
CDR3 protein: CSARSEPYNEQFF

J gene: TRBJ2-5
V gene: TRBV5-1
D gene: TRBD1
clone size: many
CDR3 DNA: TGCGCCAGCAGCATCGGACAGGGAGGAGGACCACAAGAGACCCAGTACTTC
CDR3 protein: CASSIGQGGGPQETQYF

J gene: TRBJ1-5
V gene: TRBV5-6
D gene: NA
clone size: few
CDR3 DNA: TGTGCCAGCAGCTTAAATCAATGGGACCCGTCGGCGCCCCAGCATTTT
CDR3 protein: CASSLNQWDPSAPQHF

J gene: TRBJ1-5
V gene: TRBV6-1
D gene: NA
clone size: NA
CDR3 DNA: TGTGCCAGCCGGGGGACTGCGCGTCAGCCCCAGCATTTT
CDR3 protein: CASRGTARQPQHF

J gene: TRBJ2-1
V gene: TRBV27
D gene: TRBD2
clone size: NA
CDR3 DNA: TGTGCCAGCAGTTTACAGGGACTAGCGGGATGTTATTACAATGAGCAGTTCTTC
CDR3 protein: CASSLQGLAGCYYNEQFF

J gene: TRBJ2-3
V gene: TRBV28
D gene: NA
clone size: NA
CDR3 DNA: TGTGCCAGCAGTTCCATGGATACGCAGTATTTT
CDR3 protein: CASSSMDTQYF

J gene: TRBJ1-2
V gene: TRBV6-6
D gene: NA
clone size: NA
CDR3 DNA: TGTGCCAGCAGTTACGGGCAGATCTATGGCTACACCTTC
CDR3 protein: CASSYGQIYGYTF

J gene: TRBJ1-5
V gene: TRBV20-1
D gene: NA
clone size: few
CDR3 DNA: TGCAGTGCTAGAGATCGAACAAGCAATCAGCCCCAGCATTTT
CDR3 protein: CSARDRTSNQPQHF

J gene: TRBJ1-1
V gene: TRBV12-3/TRBV12-4
D gene: NA
clone size: once
CDR3 DNA: TGTGCCAGCAGTTTAGCGGGGGGGGCCAACACTGAAGCTTTCTTT
CDR3 protein: CASSLAGGANTEAFF

J gene: TRBJ2-5
V gene: TRBV24-1
D gene: NA
clone size: NA
CDR3 DNA: TGTGCCACCAGTGAAAAAGGTCTGGCCGGCGAGACCCAGTACTTC
CDR3 protein: CATSEKGLAGETQYF